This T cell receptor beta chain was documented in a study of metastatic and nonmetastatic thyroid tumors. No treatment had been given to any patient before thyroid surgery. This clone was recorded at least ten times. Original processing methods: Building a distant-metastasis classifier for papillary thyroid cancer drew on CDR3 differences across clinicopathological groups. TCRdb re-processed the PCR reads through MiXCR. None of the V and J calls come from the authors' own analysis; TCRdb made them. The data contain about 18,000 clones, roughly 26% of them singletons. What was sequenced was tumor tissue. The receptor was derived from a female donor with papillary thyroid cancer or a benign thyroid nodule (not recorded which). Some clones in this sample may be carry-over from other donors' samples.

As DNA, the CDR3 is TGTGCCAGCAGCTTAACAGGGATGGGGGATACGCAGTATTTT. Protein product: CASSLTGMGDTQYF. The genes are TRBV7-2 and TRBJ2-3; the D gene is possibly TRBD1 (6 bases). CDR3 length: 14 amino acids. V gave up 2 bases and J gave up 6 bases, with 12 bases separating them. Looked up from germline, CDR1 is SGHTA and CDR2 is FQGNSA.